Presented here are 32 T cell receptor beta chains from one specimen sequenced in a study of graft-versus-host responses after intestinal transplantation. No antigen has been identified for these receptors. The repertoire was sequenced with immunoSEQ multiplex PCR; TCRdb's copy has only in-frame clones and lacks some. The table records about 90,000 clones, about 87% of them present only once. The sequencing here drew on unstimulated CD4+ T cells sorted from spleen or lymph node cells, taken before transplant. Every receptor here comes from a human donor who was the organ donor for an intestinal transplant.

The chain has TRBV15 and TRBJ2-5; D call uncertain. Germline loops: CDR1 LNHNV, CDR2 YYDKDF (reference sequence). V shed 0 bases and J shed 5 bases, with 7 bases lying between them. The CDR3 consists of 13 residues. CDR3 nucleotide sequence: TGTGCCACCAGCAGAGAGGCGGCGGAGACCCAGTACTTC. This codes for CATSREAAETQYF. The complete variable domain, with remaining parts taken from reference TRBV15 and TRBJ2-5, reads DAMVIQNPRYQVTQFGKPVTLSCSQTLNHNVMYWYQQKSSQAPKLLFHYYDKDFNNEADTPDNFQSRRPNTSFCFLDIRSPGLGDTAMYLCATSREAAETQYFGPGTRLLVL.

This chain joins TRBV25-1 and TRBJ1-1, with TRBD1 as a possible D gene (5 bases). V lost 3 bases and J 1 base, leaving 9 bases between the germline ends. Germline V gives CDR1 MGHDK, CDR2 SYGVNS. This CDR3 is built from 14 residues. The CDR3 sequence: CASSDLDRNTEAFF. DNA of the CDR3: TGTGCCAGCAGTGACCTTGACAGGAACACTGAAGCTTTCTTT.

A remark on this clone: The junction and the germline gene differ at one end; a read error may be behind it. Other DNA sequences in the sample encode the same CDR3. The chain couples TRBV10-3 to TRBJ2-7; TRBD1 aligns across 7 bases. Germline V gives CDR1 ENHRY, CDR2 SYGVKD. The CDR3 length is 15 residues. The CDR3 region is CAISDPGGVSYEQYF. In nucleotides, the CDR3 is TGCGCCATCAGTGACCCAGGGGGTGTTTCCTACGAGCAGTACTTC.

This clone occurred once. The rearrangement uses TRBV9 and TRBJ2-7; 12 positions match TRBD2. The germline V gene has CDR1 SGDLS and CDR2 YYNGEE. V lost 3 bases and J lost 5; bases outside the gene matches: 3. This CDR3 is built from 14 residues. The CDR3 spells CASSDASGGDEQYF. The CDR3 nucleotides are TGTGCCAGCAGCGATGCTAGCGGGGGGGACGAGCAGTACTTC.

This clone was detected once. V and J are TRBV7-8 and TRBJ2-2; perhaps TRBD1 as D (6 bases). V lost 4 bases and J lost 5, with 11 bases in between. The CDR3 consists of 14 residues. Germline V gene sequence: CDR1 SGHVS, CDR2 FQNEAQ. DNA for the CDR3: TGTGCCAGCAGCTCATACAGGGTTACCGGGGAGCTGTTTTTT. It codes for CASSSYRVTGELFF.

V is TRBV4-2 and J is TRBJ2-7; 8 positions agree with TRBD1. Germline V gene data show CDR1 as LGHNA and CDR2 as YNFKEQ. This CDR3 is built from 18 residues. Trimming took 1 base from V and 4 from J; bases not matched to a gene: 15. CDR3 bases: TGTGCCAGCAGCCAAGGGATACCGGGACAGGCCTTTATGTACGAGCAGTACTTC. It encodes CASSQGIPGQAFMYEQYF.

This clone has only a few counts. CDR3 bases: TGTGCCAGCAGCTACAGGTCTCCCGGGGAGCTGTTTTTT. This sequence encodes CASSYRSPGELFF. The chain has TRBV6-1 and TRBJ2-2; tentatively, D is TRBD1 (5 bases). Trimming left V 6 bases short and J 6 bases short, with 11 bases between. Germline V gives CDR1 MNHNS, CDR2 SASEGT. The CDR3 totals 13 residues.

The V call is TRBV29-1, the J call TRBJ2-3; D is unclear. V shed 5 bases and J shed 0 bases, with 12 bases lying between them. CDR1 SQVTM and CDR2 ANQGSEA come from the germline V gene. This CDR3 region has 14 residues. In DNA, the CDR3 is TGCAGCGTTCTCAGGATCATTAGCACAGATACGCAGTATTTT. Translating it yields CSVLRIISTDTQYF.

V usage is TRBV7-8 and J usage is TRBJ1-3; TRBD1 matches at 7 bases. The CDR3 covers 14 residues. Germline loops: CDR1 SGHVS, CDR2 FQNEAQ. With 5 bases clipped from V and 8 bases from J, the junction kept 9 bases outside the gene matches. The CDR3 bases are TGTGCCAGCAGCCGCCGACAGGGTTCGGACACCATATATTTT. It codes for CASSRRQGSDTIYF.

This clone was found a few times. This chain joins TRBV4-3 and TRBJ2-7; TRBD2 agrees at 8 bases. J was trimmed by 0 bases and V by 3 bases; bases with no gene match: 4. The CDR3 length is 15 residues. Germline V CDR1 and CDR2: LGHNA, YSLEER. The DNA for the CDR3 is TGCGCCAGCAGCCAGAACGGGAGGGCCTCCTACGAGCAGTACTTC. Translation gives CASSQNGRASYEQYF.

CDR3 amino acids: CASSWGLAGPTGAYF. CDR3 coding DNA: TGTGCCAGCAGTTGGGGACTAGCGGGCCCCACTGGGGCGTACTTC. This chain joins TRBV28 and TRBJ2-7, with 12 bases lining up with TRBD2. The CDR3 is 15 amino acids. The V gene's germline CDR1 is MDHEN and CDR2 SYDVKM. After removal of 4 bases from V and 12 bases from J, the junction contained 13 bases not matched to a gene.

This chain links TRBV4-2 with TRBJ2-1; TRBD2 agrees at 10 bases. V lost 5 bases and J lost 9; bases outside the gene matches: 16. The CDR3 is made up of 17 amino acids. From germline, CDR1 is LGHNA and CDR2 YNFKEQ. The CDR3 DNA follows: TGTGCCAGCAGCGGTGAGCTAGCGGGAGAATACGGCGGTGAGCAGTTCTTC. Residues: CASSGELAGEYGGEQFF.

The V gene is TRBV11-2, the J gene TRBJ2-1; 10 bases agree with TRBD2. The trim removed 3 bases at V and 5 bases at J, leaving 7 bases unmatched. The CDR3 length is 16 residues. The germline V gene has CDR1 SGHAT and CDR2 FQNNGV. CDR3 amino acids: CASSFPGTSVDNEQFF. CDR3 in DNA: TGTGCCAGCAGCTTCCCCGGGACTAGCGTCGACAATGAGCAGTTCTTC.

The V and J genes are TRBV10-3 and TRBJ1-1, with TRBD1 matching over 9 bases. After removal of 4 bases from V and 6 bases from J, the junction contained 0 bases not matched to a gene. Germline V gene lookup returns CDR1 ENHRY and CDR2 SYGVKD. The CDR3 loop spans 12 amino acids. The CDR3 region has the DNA TGTGCCATCAGTGGGACAGGGGCTGAAGCTTTCTTT. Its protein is CAISGTGAEAFF.

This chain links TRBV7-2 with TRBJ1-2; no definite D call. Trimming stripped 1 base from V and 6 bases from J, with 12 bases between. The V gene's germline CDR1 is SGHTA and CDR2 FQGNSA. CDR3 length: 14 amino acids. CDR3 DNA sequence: TGTGCCAGCAGCTTAGAGCAGGCCGATCATGGCTACACCTTC. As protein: CASSLEQADHGYTF.

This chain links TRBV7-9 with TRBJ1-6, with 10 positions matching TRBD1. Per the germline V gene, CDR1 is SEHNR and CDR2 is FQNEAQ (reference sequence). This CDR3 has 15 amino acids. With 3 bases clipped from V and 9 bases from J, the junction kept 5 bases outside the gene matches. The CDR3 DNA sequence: TGTGCCAGCAGCTTCTCCGACAGGGGGCCTTCACCCCTCCACTTT. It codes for CASSFSDRGPSPLHF.

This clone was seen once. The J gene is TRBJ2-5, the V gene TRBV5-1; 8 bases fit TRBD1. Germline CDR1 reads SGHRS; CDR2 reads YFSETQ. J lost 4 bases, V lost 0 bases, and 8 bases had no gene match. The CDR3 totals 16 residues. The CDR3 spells CASSLAAPGGLETQYF. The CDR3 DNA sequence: TGCGCCAGCAGCTTGGCAGCGCCAGGGGGCCTAGAGACCCAGTACTTC.

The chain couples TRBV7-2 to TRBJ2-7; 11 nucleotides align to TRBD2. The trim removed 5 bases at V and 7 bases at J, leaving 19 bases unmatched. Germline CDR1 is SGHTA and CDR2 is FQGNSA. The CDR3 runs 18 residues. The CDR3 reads CASSLLSGTSGGVREQYF. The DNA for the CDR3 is TGTGCCAGCAGCCTTCTATCCGGGACTAGCGGAGGTGTTCGGGAGCAGTACTTC.

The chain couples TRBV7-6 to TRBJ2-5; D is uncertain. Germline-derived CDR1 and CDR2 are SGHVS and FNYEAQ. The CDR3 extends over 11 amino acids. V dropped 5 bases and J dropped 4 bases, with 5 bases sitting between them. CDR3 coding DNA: TGTGCCAGCAGCCTCGTAGAGACCCAGTACTTC. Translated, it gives CASSLVETQYF.

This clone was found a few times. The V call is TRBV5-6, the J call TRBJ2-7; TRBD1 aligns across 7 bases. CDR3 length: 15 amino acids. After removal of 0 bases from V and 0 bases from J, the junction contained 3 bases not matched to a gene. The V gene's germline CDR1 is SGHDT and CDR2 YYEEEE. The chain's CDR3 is CASSLAGDSSYEQYF. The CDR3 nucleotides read TGTGCCAGCAGCTTGGCAGGGGACAGCTCCTACGAGCAGTACTTC.

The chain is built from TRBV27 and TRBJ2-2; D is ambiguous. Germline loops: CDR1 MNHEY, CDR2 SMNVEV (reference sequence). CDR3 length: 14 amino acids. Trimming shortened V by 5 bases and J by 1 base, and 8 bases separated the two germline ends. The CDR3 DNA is TGTGCCAGCAGTAAGCCTTGGAACACCGGGGAGCTGTTTTTT. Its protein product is CASSKPWNTGELFF.

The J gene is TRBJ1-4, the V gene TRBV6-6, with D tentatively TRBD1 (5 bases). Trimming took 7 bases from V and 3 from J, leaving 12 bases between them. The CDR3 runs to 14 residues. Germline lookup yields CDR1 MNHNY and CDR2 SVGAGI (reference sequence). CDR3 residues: CASTGRGSNEKLFF. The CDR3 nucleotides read TGTGCCAGCACAGGTCGGGGGTCTAATGAAAAACTGTTTTTT.

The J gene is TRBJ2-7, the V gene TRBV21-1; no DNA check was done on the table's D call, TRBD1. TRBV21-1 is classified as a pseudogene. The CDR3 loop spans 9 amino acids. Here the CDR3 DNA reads TGTGCCAGCATGGCAGAGCAGTACTTC. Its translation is CASMAEQYF.

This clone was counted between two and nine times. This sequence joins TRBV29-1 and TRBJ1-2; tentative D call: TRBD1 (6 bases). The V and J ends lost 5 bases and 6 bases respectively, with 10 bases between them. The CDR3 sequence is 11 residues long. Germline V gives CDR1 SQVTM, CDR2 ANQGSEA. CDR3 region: CSVWTVNGYTF. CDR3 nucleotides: TGCAGCGTTTGGACAGTCAATGGCTACACCTTC.

CDR3 in DNA: TGTGCCAGCGGGGGCCGGGCTACCCTAAACAATGAGCAGTTCTTC. Translation: CASGGRATLNNEQFF. This sequence joins TRBV28 and TRBJ2-1; TRBD1 might be the D (6 bases). Trimming took 8 bases from V and 5 from J, leaving 19 bases between them. The CDR3 has 15 residues. Germline-derived CDR1 and CDR2 are MDHEN and SYDVKM.

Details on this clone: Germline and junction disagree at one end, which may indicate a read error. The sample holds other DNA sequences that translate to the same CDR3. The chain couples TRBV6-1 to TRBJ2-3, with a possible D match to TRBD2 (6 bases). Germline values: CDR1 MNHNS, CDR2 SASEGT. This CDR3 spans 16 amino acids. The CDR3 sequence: CASSVLSGGGADTQYF. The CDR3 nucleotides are TGTGCCAGCAGTGTCCTTTCCGGGGGAGGCGCAGATACACAGTATTTT.

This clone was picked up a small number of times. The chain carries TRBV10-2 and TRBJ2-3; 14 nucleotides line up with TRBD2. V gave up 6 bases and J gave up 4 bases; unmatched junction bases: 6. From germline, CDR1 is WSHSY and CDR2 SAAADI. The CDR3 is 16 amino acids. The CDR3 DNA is TGCGCCAGCAGCCCCGGACTAGCGGGGGGCCCAGATACGCAGTATTTT. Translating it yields CASSPGLAGGPDTQYF.

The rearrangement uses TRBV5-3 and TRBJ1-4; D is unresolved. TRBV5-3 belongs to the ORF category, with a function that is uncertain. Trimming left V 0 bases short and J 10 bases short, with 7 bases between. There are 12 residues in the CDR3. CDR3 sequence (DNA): TGTGCCAGAAGCTTGGGCGGAGGAAAACTGTTTTTT. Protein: CARSLGGGKLFF.

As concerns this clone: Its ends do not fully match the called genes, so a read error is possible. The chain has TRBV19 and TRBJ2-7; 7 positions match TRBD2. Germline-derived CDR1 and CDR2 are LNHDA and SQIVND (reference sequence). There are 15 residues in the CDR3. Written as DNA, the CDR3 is TGTGCCAGTAGTTCACCCGGGACTAACCCCTACGGGCAGTACTTC. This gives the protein CASSSPGTNPYGQYF. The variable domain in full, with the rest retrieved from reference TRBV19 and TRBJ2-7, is DGGITQSPKYLFRKEGQNVTLSCEQNLNHDAMYWYRQDPGQGLRLIYYSQIVNDFQKGDIAEGYSVSREKKESFPLTVTSAQKNPTAFYLCASSSPGTNPYGQYFGPGTRLTVT.

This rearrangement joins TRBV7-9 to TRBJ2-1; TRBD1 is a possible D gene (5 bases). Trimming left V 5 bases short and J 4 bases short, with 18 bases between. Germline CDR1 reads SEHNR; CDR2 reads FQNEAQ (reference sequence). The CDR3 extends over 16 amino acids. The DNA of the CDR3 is TGTGCCAGCAGCCCAACTAAGCAGACAGTATACAATGAGCAGTTCTTC. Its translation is CASSPTKQTVYNEQFF.

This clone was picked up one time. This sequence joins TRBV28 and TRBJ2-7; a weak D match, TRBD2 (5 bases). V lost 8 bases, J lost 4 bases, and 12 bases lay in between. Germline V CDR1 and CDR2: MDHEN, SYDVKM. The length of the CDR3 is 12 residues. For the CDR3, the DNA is TGTGCCAGCTGCATAGGAGGATACGAGCAGTACTTC. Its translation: CASCIGGYEQYF.

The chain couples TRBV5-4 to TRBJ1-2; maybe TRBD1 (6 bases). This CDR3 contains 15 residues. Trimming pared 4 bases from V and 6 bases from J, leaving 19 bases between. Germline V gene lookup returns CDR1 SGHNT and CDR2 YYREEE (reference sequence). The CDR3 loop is CASSLAGGRLDGYTF. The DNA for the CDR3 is TGTGCCAGCAGCCTAGCGGGGGGGCGGCTTGATGGCTACACCTTC. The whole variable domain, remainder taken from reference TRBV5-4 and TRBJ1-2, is ETGVTQSPTHLIKTRGQQVTLRCSSQSGHNTVSWYQQALGQGPQFIFQYYREEENGRGNFPPRFSGLQFPNYSSELNVNALELDDSALYLCASSLAGGRLDGYTFGSGTRLTVV.